These T cell receptor beta chains were read from a single sample in a study of T cells after somatic rescue of genetic block. Measured with immunoSEQ multiplex PCR; TCRdb has only the in-frame clones, and not every one. The sample records under 150,000 clones, under 95% being singletons. Sequenced: peripheral blood mononuclear cells (PBMCs). The origin of the receptors is a woman under 30. Both conserved end residues are part of each CDR3. D genes are given only for firm matches. Some rows have no size entry. The others give once, few or many, or a class for an expanded clone.

J: TRBJ1-3
D: -
V: TRBV6-6
size: -
DNA: TGTGCCAGCAGTTATAATCCGGGTTCTGGAAACACCATATATTTT
CDR3: CASSYNPGSGNTIYF

J: TRBJ1-2
D: -
V: TRBV18
size: once
DNA: TGTGCCAGCTCACCACTACCGGGGCAGGGGAAGGTCTATGGCTACACCTTC
CDR3: CASSPLPGQGKVYGYTF

J: TRBJ2-3
D: -
V: TRBV18
size: -
DNA: TGTGCCAGCTCACGTGTTCCCGGGGAAACAGATACGCAGTATTTT
CDR3: CASSRVPGETDTQYF

J: TRBJ1-2
D: -
V: TRBV5-1
size: -
DNA: TGCGCCAGCAGCTTGAGGGCAGCCTATAACTATGGCTACACCTTC
CDR3: CASSLRAAYNYGYTF

J: TRBJ1-1
D: -
V: TRBV6-1
size: -
DNA: TGTGCCAGCAGTGAAGCGGGTAAGATACGGCTCACTGAAGCTTTCTTT
CDR3: CASSEAGKIRLTEAFF

J: TRBJ2-7
D: -
V: TRBV27
size: -
DNA: TGTGCCAGCAGTTTTTTTGAGGGGGGCGGGATCGAGCAGTACTTC
CDR3: CASSFFEGGGIEQYF

J: TRBJ2-5
D: -
V: TRBV10-2
size: -
DNA: TGCGCCAGCGCCGAAGGGGGGGGCCGCGGGACCCAGTACTTC
CDR3: CASAEGGGRGTQYF

J: TRBJ1-2
D: -
V: TRBV7-3
size: -
DNA: TGTGCCAGCAGCTCAAGTGGGGGCGCGTATGGCTACACCTTC
CDR3: CASSSSGGAYGYTF

J: TRBJ2-5
D: -
V: TRBV5-4
size: -
DNA: TGTGCCAGCACCAACCGGAAAGAGACCCAGTACTTC
CDR3: CASTNRKETQYF

J: TRBJ1-6
D: -
V: TRBV10-3
size: -
DNA: TGTGCCATCAGTGAGTCTGACAGTGCTATTTCACCCCTCCACTTT
CDR3: CAISESDSAISPLHF

J: TRBJ2-6
D: -
V: TRBV11-2
size: -
DNA: TGTGCCAGCAGCTTGACTTCGGGACACCGCTCTGGGGCCAACGTCCTGACTTTC
CDR3: CASSLTSGHRSGANVLTF

J: TRBJ1-1
D: TRBD1
V: TRBV5-1
size: -
DNA: TGCGCCAGCAGCGAGGACAGGGGCCTGAACACTGAAGCTTTCTTT
CDR3: CASSEDRGLNTEAFF

J: TRBJ1-5
D: TRBD1
V: TRBV7-2
size: -
DNA: TGTGCCAGCAGCTCCGGACAGGGGGGCAATCAGCCCCAGCATTTT
CDR3: CASSSGQGGNQPQHF

J: TRBJ1-1
D: -
V: TRBV7-9
size: -
DNA: TGTGCCAGCAGCTTAGCGGGGGGTGCTGAAGCTTTCTTT
CDR3: CASSLAGGAEAFF

J: TRBJ1-2
D: -
V: TRBV9
size: -
DNA: TGTGCCAGCAGCGTAGATGGGTTCGGACATAACTATGGCTACACCTTC
CDR3: CASSVDGFGHNYGYTF

J: TRBJ2-1
D: TRBD2
V: TRBV2
size: once
DNA: TGTGCCAGCAAGGCTAGCGGGGGAAATGAGCAGTTCTTC
CDR3: CASKASGGNEQFF

J: TRBJ2-5
D: -
V: TRBV28
size: -
DNA: TGTGCCAGCAGCACCGGGCTCCAGGAGTACTTC
CDR3: CASSTGLQEYF

J: TRBJ2-7
D: TRBD2
V: TRBV5-1
size: -
DNA: TGCGCCAGCAGGCTAGCGGTTACCTACGAGCAGTACTTC
CDR3: CASRLAVTYEQYF

J: TRBJ2-7
D: -
V: TRBV11-3
size: -
DNA: TGTGCCAGCAGCTCCCATAAGGGGTCCTACGAGCAGTACTTC
CDR3: CASSSHKGSYEQYF

J: TRBJ1-1
D: -
V: TRBV20-1
size: once
DNA: TGCAGGCCTACCGCGAACACTGAAGCTTTCTTT
CDR3: CRPTANTEAFF

J: TRBJ2-6
D: TRBD1
V: TRBV27
size: -
DNA: TGTGCCAGCAGTTTACGGGTTTACCGGGACAGCCTCTCTGGGGCCAACGTCCTGACTTTC
CDR3: CASSLRVYRDSLSGANVLTF

J: TRBJ2-7
D: TRBD2
V: TRBV6-5
size: -
DNA: TGTGCCAGCAGCCAGGGACTAGCGGGAACCTACGAGCAGTACTTC
CDR3: CASSQGLAGTYEQYF

J: TRBJ2-5
D: -
V: TRBV5-1
size: -
DNA: TGCGCCAGCAGCTCAACGGGACACCCACAAGAGACCCAGTACTTC
CDR3: CASSSTGHPQETQYF

J: TRBJ2-3
D: -
V: TRBV7-2
size: once
DNA: TGTGCCAGCAGCTCGATCGGGGGGCTAGATACGCAGTATTTT
CDR3: CASSSIGGLDTQYF

J: TRBJ2-7
D: -
V: TRBV9
size: -
DNA: TGTGCCAGCAGCACGACTTCTTACGAGCAGTACTTC
CDR3: CASSTTSYEQYF

J: TRBJ2-5
D: TRBD2
V: TRBV6-6
size: -
DNA: TGTGCCAGCAGTTACACCGGGGGGGCTGAGACCCAGTACTTC
CDR3: CASSYTGGAETQYF

J: TRBJ1-2
D: -
V: TRBV29-1
size: few
DNA: TGCAGCGTTTTAGAGGTTCCCTACACCTTC
CDR3: CSVLEVPYTF

J: TRBJ1-1
D: TRBD1
V: TRBV2
size: -
DNA: TGTGCCAGCAGTGCATTCGACAGGGCGAACACTGAAGCTTTCTTT
CDR3: CASSAFDRANTEAFF

J: TRBJ2-7
D: TRBD2
V: TRBV7-9
size: -
DNA: TGTGCCAGCAGTTCCGGGCCGGGGGGGTGGCAGTACTTC
CDR3: CASSSGPGGWQYF

J: TRBJ2-1
D: TRBD1
V: TRBV7-7
size: -
DNA: TGTGCCAGCAGCCGCCGTATAGGGGGCATGGCTGAGCAGTTCTTC
CDR3: CASSRRIGGMAEQFF

J: TRBJ2-1
D: -
V: TRBV6-1
size: -
DNA: TGTGCCAGCAGCCCGGGAGCGGGCTCCTACAATGAGCAGTTCTTC
CDR3: CASSPGAGSYNEQFF

J: TRBJ1-5
D: -
V: TRBV6-5
size: -
DNA: TGTGCCAGCAGTTACGCAGGCCTCAATCAGCCCCAGCATTTT
CDR3: CASSYAGLNQPQHF

J: TRBJ1-1
D: TRBD1
V: TRBV9
size: -
DNA: TGTGCCAGCAGCGTAGCTTGGGGGACAGGGGAGGAAGCTTTCTTT
CDR3: CASSVAWGTGEEAFF

J: TRBJ1-2
D: -
V: TRBV9
size: -
DNA: TGTGCCAGCAGCGTATCACAGGAACTATATGGCTACACCTTC
CDR3: CASSVSQELYGYTF

J: TRBJ2-2
D: TRBD2
V: TRBV27
size: -
DNA: TGTGCCAGCAGTTTACCCAGACTAGCGGGGGCCCCCCCGAACACCGGGGAGCTGTTTTTT
CDR3: CASSLPRLAGAPPNTGELFF

J: TRBJ1-6
D: -
V: TRBV7-9
size: -
DNA: TGTGCCAGCAGCGCAGGGGTGAATTCACCCCTCCACTTT
CDR3: CASSAGVNSPLHF

J: TRBJ1-5
D: -
V: TRBV5-1
size: -
DNA: TGCGCCAGCAGCTTGAGTGGGGACGGTCAGCCCCAGCATTTT
CDR3: CASSLSGDGQPQHF

J: TRBJ2-7
D: -
V: TRBV7-9
size: -
DNA: TGTGCCAGCAGCTCGACCGCCCCTCTTTCTGGCTCAGGGGCCTACGAGCAGTACTTC
CDR3: CASSSTAPLSGSGAYEQYF

J: TRBJ2-5
D: -
V: TRBV7-9
size: -
DNA: TGTGCCAGCAGCGAATCGTCGTACCAAGAGACCCAGTACTTC
CDR3: CASSESSYQETQYF

J: TRBJ2-2
D: TRBD2
V: TRBV19
size: -
DNA: TGTGCCAGTAGTACACTACTAGCGGGGGGGACCGGGGAGCTGTTTTTT
CDR3: CASSTLLAGGTGELFF

J: TRBJ1-3
D: TRBD1
V: TRBV29-1
size: -
DNA: TGCAGCGTTGACGGACAGGGACTAGCTGGAAACACCATATATTTT
CDR3: CSVDGQGLAGNTIYF

J: TRBJ2-3
D: -
V: TRBV7-9
size: -
DNA: TGTGCCAGCAGCTTAGCCTCTCGAGGGGCGGCAGATACGCAGTATTTT
CDR3: CASSLASRGAADTQYF